This entry concerns a single TCR beta chain. Use of 60 Vbeta and 13 Jbeta primers characterized the PCR. Produced via immunoSEQ multiplex PCR; TCRdb's table is partial and in-frame only. Of approximately 110,000 clones in the sample, 77% were seen once. Germline V gives CDR1 LNHNV, CDR2 YYDKDF (reference sequence). Germline trimming cut 0 bases from V and 2 bases from J; bases unmatched to any gene: 13. This CDR3 has 22 amino acids. The record originates from a study of cytomegalovirus exposure and HLA in healthy donors. The source material was PBMCs. This receptor was obtained from a human donor in good health. V and J are TRBV15 and TRBJ2-1, with TRBD2 matching over 16 bases. The CDR3 spells CATSRELNPGTSGRVPYNEQFF. In nucleotides, the CDR3 is TGTGCCACCAGCAGAGAGCTGAATCCCGGGACTAGCGGGAGGGTGCCCTACAATGAGCAGTTCTTC. Supplemented by reference TRBV15 and TRBJ2-1, the full variable domain reads DAMVIQNPRYQVTQFGKPVTLSCSQTLNHNVMYWYQQKSSQAPKLLFHYYDKDFNNEADTPDNFQSRRPNTSFCFLDIRSPGLGDTAMYLCATSRELNPGTSGRVPYNEQFFGPGTRLTVL.